This T cell receptor beta chain was sequenced for a study of response to subunit inactivated influenza vaccine. Notes on the study in general: Each seasonal influenza vaccination recruits few new T cells, the authors suggested.

In TCRdb, the RT-PCR reads were re-called with MiXCR into one record per CDR3 protein. The sample lists 500,000 to 600,000 distinct CDR3 sequences, around 11% seen once, with 11% in the top ten. Germline loops: CDR1 DFQATT, CDR2 SNEGSKA (reference sequence). The CDR3 length is 15 residues. Trimming took off 0 bases at V and 2 bases at J, with 11 bases between the two ends. Turning to this clonotype: Its antigen is undetermined.

These data are also associated with another study on T cells expressing NK-cell markers. Turning to that study: Scientists made TCR beta cDNA using 5'RACE template switching with UMIs. Out of eight donors sequenced, seven tested HCMV-seropositive and the remaining one seronegative. More than 5 donors showed dominant NKG2C+ clonotypes comprising roughly 1.0-7.5% of their CD8+ T cells.

The J gene is TRBJ1-3, the V gene TRBV20-1; no reliable D call. The receptor's source is a man aged 50 to 59 who received an inactivated influenza vaccine. Sequencing was performed on PBMCs from blood, taken on the day of vaccination. CDR3 loop: CSARDHPAAGNTIYF. CDR3 sequence (DNA): TGCAGTGCTAGAGACCACCCCGCGGCTGGAAACACCATATATTTT.